This T cell receptor (beta chain) was recovered during a study of blood T cell repertoires in COVID-19. The CDR3 extends over 16 amino acids. With V trimmed by 2 bases and J by 9 bases, 9 bases remained unmatched. CDR1 and CDR2 from the germline V gene are KGHDR and SFDVKD. Method: immunoSEQ multiplex PCR; TCRdb's copy keeps in-frame clones and lacks some. The data contain about 120,000 clones, around three quarters of them singletons. This clone was observed a single time. The chain links TRBV24-1 to TRBJ2-1; TRBD1 agrees at 10 bases. The sequence derives from a man in his 60s with active or convalescent COVID-19. The sample comprised peripheral blood. The CDR3 sequence is CATSDSGTGALGEQFF. As DNA, the CDR3 is TGTGCCACCAGTGATTCCGGGACAGGGGCCCTAGGTGAGCAGTTCTTC.